These T cell receptor beta chains were read from a single sample in a study of cytomegalovirus exposure and HLA in healthy donors. Sequencing used immunoSEQ multiplex PCR; TCRdb keeps in-frame clones, though not all of them. Among roughly 120,000 clones listed, approximately 80% were seen once. The sample comprised PBMCs. Receptor source: a human donor in good health. Both conserved end residues are part of each CDR3. Each record gives: D gene, clone size, J gene, V gene, CDR3 protein, CDR3 DNA. D genes are given only for firm matches. Clone size is not always given. Where it is, it says once, few, many or a class for expanded clones.

TRBD1 NA TRBJ2-1 TRBV5-4 CASSSGQNNEQFF TGTGCCAGCAGCTCGGGACAGAACAATGAGCAGTTCTTC
NA NA TRBJ2-3 TRBV19 CASSHPNLATQYF TGTGCCAGTAGTCACCCGAACCTAGCTACGCAGTATTTT
TRBD1 NA TRBJ1-5 TRBV6-1 CASSERGTGGRQPQHF TGTGCCAGCAGTGAAAGGGGAACAGGGGGCCGTCAGCCCCAGCATTTT
NA NA TRBJ1-4 TRBV7-9 CASSTQQPNEKLFF TGTGCCAGCAGCACACAACAGCCTAATGAAAAACTGTTTTTT
NA NA TRBJ1-5 TRBV2 CASSGGGNNQPQHF TGTGCCAGCAGTGGGGGGGGCAATAATCAGCCCCAGCATTTT
TRBD1 NA TRBJ2-7 TRBV5-1 CASSGQGLDEQYF TGCGCCAGCAGTGGACAGGGGCTTGACGAGCAGTACTTC
TRBD2 NA TRBJ2-7 TRBV6-5 CASSLAGRSYEQYF TGTGCCAGCAGTCTAGCGGGGCGTTCCTACGAGCAGTACTTC
TRBD1 NA TRBJ2-1 TRBV7-8 CASSANRDRGWNEQFF TGTGCCAGCAGCGCCAACCGGGACAGGGGGTGGAATGAGCAGTTCTTC
NA NA TRBJ2-1 TRBV5-8 CASSFRVNEQFF TGTGCCAGCAGCTTTCGGGTCAATGAGCAGTTCTTC
NA NA TRBJ1-6 TRBV10-2 CASRGGGKESPLHF TGCGCCAGCAGAGGGGGGGGGAAGGAATCACCCCTCCACTTT
NA NA TRBJ1-2 TRBV7-6 CASSLAPGGNYGYTF TGTGCCAGCAGCTTAGCGCCAGGAGGCAACTATGGCTACACCTTC
NA few TRBJ1-5 TRBV19 CASSLRTALNQPQHF TGTGCCAGTAGCCTTAGGACAGCGCTGAATCAGCCCCAGCATTTT
NA NA TRBJ1-2 TRBV7-9 CASIGAAPNYGYTF TGTGCCAGCATAGGGGCGGCCCCAAACTATGGCTACACCTTC
NA NA TRBJ1-5 TRBV25-1 CASSSGLFQPQHF TGTGCCAGCAGCTCGGGACTTTTTCAGCCCCAGCATTTT
NA many TRBJ2-7 TRBV6-6 CASHTLGSSYEQYF TGTGCCAGCCACACTCTCGGGAGCTCCTACGAGCAGTACTTC